A single sample is the source of the 16 T cell receptor beta chains below, sequenced in a study of shared clonotypes between healthy human individuals. Sequencing was performed with immunoSEQ multiplex PCR; in TCRdb, only in-frame clones are kept and a portion is missing. The sample carries approximately 590,000 clones, nearly 97% recorded once. CD8 cells regarded as naive lacked CD45RO, were positively chosen for CCR7, and omitted terminally differentiated effector memory CD45RA+ cells. Sample: naive CD8+ T cells sorted from blood. These receptors were obtained from a woman in her 30s in good health.

The chain has TRBV9 and TRBJ2-1; maybe TRBD2 (6 bases). CDR1 SGDLS and CDR2 YYNGEE come from the germline V gene. The V end lost 0 bases, the J end lost 7 bases, and 17 bases lay between the germline ends. The CDR3 consists of 16 residues. DNA of the CDR3: TGTGCCAGCAGCGTAGCTATACGGGAGCTGGGGAATGAGCAGTTCTTC. This sequence encodes CASSVAIRELGNEQFF.

This chain uses TRBV27 with TRBJ2-3, with D perhaps assigned TRBD1 or TRBD2 (5 bases each). The CDR3 has 14 amino acids. Germline assignment: CDR1 MNHEY and CDR2 SMNVEV (reference sequence). The ends were cut back, 9 bases at V and 2 bases at J, with 15 bases in the middle. Here the CDR3 DNA reads TGTGCCAGTAAGACAATTGGGACCACAGATACGCAGTATTTT. Translated, it gives CASKTIGTTDTQYF.

The chain is built from TRBV5-1 and TRBJ2-7; 9 nucleotides align to TRBD1. The CDR3 sequence is 15 residues long. Trimming removed 0 bases from V and 3 bases from J; junction bases left unmatched: 4. Germline V CDR1 and CDR2: SGHRS, YFSETQ. CDR3 bases: TGCGCCAGCAGCTTGGGGGACAGGGAAAACTACGAGCAGTACTTC. Translation gives CASSLGDRENYEQYF.

This clone was seen a handful of times. Other nucleotide sequences from this sample produce the same CDR3. V gene TRBV4-1 combines with J gene TRBJ2-7; D is undetermined. The CDR3 sequence is 13 residues long. Trimming left V 1 base short and J 3 bases short, with 7 bases between. The V gene's germline CDR1 is MGHRA and CDR2 YSYEKL. The CDR3 loop reads CASSQAHGYEQYF. CDR3 in DNA: TGCGCCAGCAGCCAAGCCCATGGCTACGAGCAGTACTTC.

Note on this clone: Other nucleotide sequences in the sample specify the same CDR3. V usage is TRBV11-2 and J usage is TRBJ2-7; the match to TRBD2 covers 7 bases. Germline CDR1 and CDR2: SGHAT and FQNNGV. The CDR3 contains 15 residues. Trimming took 1 base from V and 3 from J; bases not matched to a gene: 6. For the CDR3, the DNA is TGTGCCAGCAGCTTAGCGGGCGGGAGCAGCTACGAGCAGTACTTC. It codes for CASSLAGGSSYEQYF.

The V gene is TRBV28, the J gene TRBJ1-1; possible D gene TRBD1, 6 bases. This CDR3 has 13 residues. The germline gives CDR1 MDHEN, CDR2 SYDVKM. V was trimmed by 1 base and J by 3 bases, leaving 6 bases between them. CDR3 in amino acids: CASSLSGDTEAFF. The DNA of the CDR3 is TGTGCCAGCAGTTTATCAGGGGACACTGAAGCTTTCTTT.

The rearrangement uses TRBV6-1 and TRBJ1-1; D gene unclear. The CDR3 totals 12 residues. Germline lookup yields CDR1 MNHNS and CDR2 SASEGT. V shed 5 bases and J shed 10 bases, with 14 bases lying between them. CDR3 protein: CASSPHRRGAFF. CDR3 nucleotide sequence: TGTGCCAGCAGTCCACATCGCAGAGGAGCTTTCTTT.

V is TRBV2 and J is TRBJ2-7; D is possibly TRBD1 (6 bases). Germline V gene sequence: CDR1 SNHLY, CDR2 FYNNEI. This CDR3 contains 14 residues. V was trimmed by 9 bases and J by 0 bases, leaving 15 bases between them. The CDR3 loop reads CARGLQDSSYEQYF. The CDR3, as DNA: TGTGCCAGGGGGTTACAGGACAGCTCCTACGAGCAGTACTTC.

The J gene is TRBJ1-2, the V gene TRBV5-1; D possibly corresponds to TRBD1 (5 bases). Trimming took off 0 bases at V and 4 bases at J, with 13 bases between the two ends. The CDR3 has 15 residues. Germline values: CDR1 SGHRS, CDR2 YFSETQ. The CDR3 loop reads CASSLEQGAGYGYTF. Here the CDR3 DNA reads TGCGCCAGCAGCTTGGAGCAGGGAGCGGGCTATGGCTACACCTTC.

The V gene is TRBV12-5, the J gene TRBJ2-1; 7 nucleotides agree with TRBD1. CDR1 is LGHNT and CDR2 is FRNRAP in the germline V gene. The V gene end was trimmed by 6 bases and the J gene end by 7 bases; junction bases not matched to a gene: 9. CDR3 length: 14 amino acids. The CDR3 loop reads CASGMTGLKNEQFF. The CDR3 DNA sequence: TGTGCTAGTGGGATGACAGGGTTGAAGAATGAGCAGTTCTTC.

The CDR3 spells CALGGAMITEAFF. The CDR3, as DNA: TGTGCCCTGGGAGGGGCTATGATCACTGAAGCTTTCTTT. The chain is built from TRBV5-4 and TRBJ1-1, with D maybe TRBD1 (5 bases). Between the trimmed V and J ends, which lost 10 bases and 4 bases, there was a span of 17 bases. The CDR3 sequence is 13 residues long. CDR1 is SGHNT, CDR2 YYREEE, per germline (reference sequence).

The V gene is TRBV5-6, the J gene TRBJ2-2, with TRBD1 as a possible D gene (6 bases). Per germline, CDR1 SGHDT and CDR2 YYEEEE. Deletions cut 3 bases from V and 3 bases from J, with 18 bases between. The CDR3 sequence is 17 residues long. CDR3 residues: CASSWLVGPGDTGELFF. Written as DNA, the CDR3 is TGTGCCAGCAGCTGGCTGGTGGGGCCAGGGGACACCGGGGAGCTGTTTTTT.

This chain uses TRBV6-1 with TRBJ2-1; TRBD2 agrees at 10 bases. Germline values: CDR1 MNHNS, CDR2 SASEGT. Trimming cost V 2 bases and J 3 bases; bases outside gene matches: 4. The CDR3 totals 16 residues. The CDR3 reads CASSESLAGDYNEQFF. CDR3 coding DNA: TGTGCCAGCAGTGAAAGTCTAGCGGGGGACTACAATGAGCAGTTCTTC.

The rearrangement links TRBV5-4 to TRBJ2-7; D unresolved. Germline assignment: CDR1 SGHNT and CDR2 YYREEE (reference sequence). The CDR3 runs to 15 residues. The germline V and J ends were trimmed by 2 bases and 3 bases, with 15 bases remaining between them. DNA for the CDR3: TGTGCCAGCAGCTTAGAAGCGAACGGCTACTACGAGCAGTACTTC. It yields the protein CASSLEANGYYEQYF.

The rearrangement links TRBV21-1 to TRBJ1-2; TRBD1, the table's D call, lacks a check against the DNA. TRBV21-1 corresponds to a pseudogene. The CDR3 sequence is 16 residues long. Written as DNA, the CDR3 is TGTGCCAGCAGCAGGGACAGGGGAGTTTTCGCGAATGGCTACACCTTC. This encodes CASSRDRGVFANGYTF.

The rearrangement links TRBV27 to TRBJ1-1; D remains unclear. Germline CDR1 MNHEY, CDR2 SMNVEV (reference sequence). This CDR3 spans 17 amino acids. The ends were cut back, 6 bases at V and 4 bases at J, with 24 bases in the middle. CDR3 residues: CASSPLGSGSGFTEAFF. CDR3 DNA sequence: TGTGCCAGCAGCCCACTGGGCTCGGGGTCGGGTTTCACTGAAGCTTTCTTT.